These 10 T cell receptor beta chains came from one sample sequenced in a study of OX40 agonist ivuxolimab in advanced cancers. Libraries were prepared by immunoSEQ multiplex PCR; TCRdb keeps only in-frame clonotypes and omits some of them. In the table there are 65,000 to 100,000 clones, roughly 87% of which are singletons. Material: CD4+ or CD8+ T cells sorted from blood, obtained in a trial of the OX40 agonist ivuxolimab. The receptors stem from an adult with an advanced solid tumor such as melanoma, head and neck, liver or kidney cancer.

The V and J genes are TRBV30 and TRBJ1-1, with TRBD1 matching 7 bases. The V gene end was trimmed by 2 bases and the J gene end by 3 bases; junction bases not matched to a gene: 3. Germline CDR1 is GTSNPN and CDR2 is SVGIG (reference sequence). There are 13 residues in the CDR3. The CDR3 protein is CAWSSQGDTEAFF. The DNA for the CDR3 is TGTGCCTGGAGTAGTCAGGGGGACACTGAAGCTTTCTTT.

V is TRBV21-1 and J is TRBJ2-7. TRBV21-1 counts as a pseudogene. CDR3 length: 13 amino acids. The CDR3 coding sequence is TGTGCCAGCAGCAAAAATGGGCCGGGTGTGCAGTACTTC. Residues: CASSKNGPGVQYF.

As DNA, the CDR3 is TGTGCCAGTAGTAAGAGGGGGATAAGTGAAAAACTGTTTTTT. As protein: CASSKRGISEKLFF. The chain combines TRBV19 with TRBJ1-4, with D possibly TRBD1 on 6 matching bases. Trimming removed 4 bases at V and 7 bases at J, with 13 bases between. Germline CDR1 LNHDA, CDR2 SQIVND (reference sequence). The CDR3 contains 14 residues.

The V and J genes are TRBV6-1 and TRBJ2-7; no firm D call. The CDR3 length is 13 residues. V gave up 4 bases and J gave up 6 bases, with 13 bases separating them. CDR1 is MNHNS and CDR2 is SASEGT in the germline V gene. The CDR3 region has the DNA TGTGCCAGCAGTGGAGATAGATCGGGCGAGCAGTACTTC. Translated, it gives CASSGDRSGEQYF.

The chain employs TRBV5-8 and TRBJ2-5; D is unclear. Per the germline V gene, CDR1 is SGHTS and CDR2 is YDEGEE. CDR3 length equals 11 residues. Trimming took 2 bases from V and 5 from J, leaving 4 bases between them. The CDR3 DNA is TGTGCCAGCAGCTTACGCGAGACCCAGTACTTC. Amino acids: CASSLRETQYF.

The chain employs TRBV10-1 and TRBJ2-7; 11 bases are shared with TRBD2. Germline assignment: CDR1 WNHNN and CDR2 SYGVQD (reference sequence). V trimming: 8 bases; J trimming: 6 bases; junction bases outside the gene matches: 9. The CDR3 is 14 amino acids. CDR3 sequence: CASSASGGFGEQYF. In nucleotides, the CDR3 is TGCGCCAGCTCGGCTAGCGGGGGGTTTGGCGAGCAGTACTTC.

V gene TRBV5-6 combines with J gene TRBJ2-7; 7 bases are shared with TRBD1. Germline V gene lookup returns CDR1 SGHDT and CDR2 YYEEEE. The CDR3 covers 12 residues. V dropped 4 bases and J dropped 2; count of bases not matched to a gene: 0. In DNA form, the CDR3 reads TGTGCCAGCAGCGGACAGGCCTACGAGCAGTACTTC. Translated, it gives CASSGQAYEQYF.

J is TRBJ2-5 and V is TRBV2, with 11 bases fitting TRBD1. Germline CDR1 reads SNHLY; CDR2 reads FYNNEI. V dropped 6 bases and J dropped 5; count of bases not matched to a gene: 2. CDR3 size: 13 residues. The CDR3 region is CASSGTGGETQYF. The DNA of the CDR3 is TGTGCCAGCAGCGGGACAGGGGGGGAGACCCAGTACTTC.

This clone showed up just once. In DNA, the CDR3 is TGTGCCATCAGCCCGGGGGAAGAGACCCAGTACTTC. This encodes CAISPGEETQYF. J is TRBJ2-5 and V is TRBV10-3; TRBD2 is a possible D gene (6 bases). Germline CDR1 ENHRY, CDR2 SYGVKD. The CDR3 has 12 residues. Trimming cost V 6 bases and J 3 bases, with 8 bases left between them.

V is TRBV2 and J is TRBJ1-1; D not resolved. This CDR3 comprises 13 residues. V lost 2 bases, J lost 3 bases, and 7 bases lay in between. Germline CDR1 is SNHLY and CDR2 is FYNNEI. Here the CDR3 reads CASSEQGYTEAFF. The CDR3 DNA reads as TGTGCCAGCAGTGAACAAGGGTACACTGAAGCTTTCTTT.